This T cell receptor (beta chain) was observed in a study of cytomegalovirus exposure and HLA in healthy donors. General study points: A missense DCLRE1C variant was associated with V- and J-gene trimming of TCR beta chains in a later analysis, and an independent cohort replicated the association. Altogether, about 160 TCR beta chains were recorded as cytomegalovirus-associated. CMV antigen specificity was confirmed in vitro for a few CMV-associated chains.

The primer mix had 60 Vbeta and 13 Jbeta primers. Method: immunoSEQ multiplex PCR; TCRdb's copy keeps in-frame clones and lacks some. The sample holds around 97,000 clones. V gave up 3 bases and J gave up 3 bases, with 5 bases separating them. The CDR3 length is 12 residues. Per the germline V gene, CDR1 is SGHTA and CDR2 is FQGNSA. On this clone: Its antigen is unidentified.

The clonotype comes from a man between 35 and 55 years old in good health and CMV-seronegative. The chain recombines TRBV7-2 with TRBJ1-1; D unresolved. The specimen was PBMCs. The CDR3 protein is CASSFGHTEAFF. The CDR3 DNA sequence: TGTGCCAGCAGCTTCGGTCACACTGAAGCTTTCTTT.